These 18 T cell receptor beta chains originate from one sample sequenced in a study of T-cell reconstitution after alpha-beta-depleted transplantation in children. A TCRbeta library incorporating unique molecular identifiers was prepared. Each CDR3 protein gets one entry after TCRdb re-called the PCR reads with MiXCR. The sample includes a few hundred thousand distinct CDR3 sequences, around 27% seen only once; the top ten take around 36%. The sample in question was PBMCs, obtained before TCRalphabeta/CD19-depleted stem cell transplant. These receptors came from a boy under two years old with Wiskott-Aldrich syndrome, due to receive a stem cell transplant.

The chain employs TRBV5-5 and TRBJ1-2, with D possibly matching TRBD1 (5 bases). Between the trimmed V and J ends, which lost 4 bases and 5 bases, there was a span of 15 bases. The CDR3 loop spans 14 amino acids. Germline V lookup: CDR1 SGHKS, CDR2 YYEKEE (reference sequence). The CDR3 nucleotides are TGTGCCAGCAGCGCCCGCGGGACGCTGTATGGCTACACCTTC. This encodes CASSARGTLYGYTF. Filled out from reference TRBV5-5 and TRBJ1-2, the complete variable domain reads DAGVTQSPTHLIKTRGQQVTLRCSPISGHKSVSWYQQVLGQGPQFIFQYYEKEERGRGNFPDRFSARQFPNYSSELNVNALLLGDSALYLCASSARGTLYGYTFGSGTRLTVV.

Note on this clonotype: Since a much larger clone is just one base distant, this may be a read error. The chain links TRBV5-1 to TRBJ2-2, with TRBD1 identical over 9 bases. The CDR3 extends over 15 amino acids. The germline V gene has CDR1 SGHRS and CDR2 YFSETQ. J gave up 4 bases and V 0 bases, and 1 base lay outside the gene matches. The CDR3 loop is CASSLEQGATGELFF. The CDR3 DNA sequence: TGCGCCAGCAGCTTGGAACAGGGGGCCACCGGGGAGCTGTTTTTT. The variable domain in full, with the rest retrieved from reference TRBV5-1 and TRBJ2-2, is KAGVTQTPRYLIKTRGQQVTLSCSPISGHRSVSWYQQTPGQGLQFLFEYFSETQRNKGNFPGRFSGRQFSNSRSEMNVSTLELGDSALYLCASSLEQGATGELFFGEGSRLTVL.

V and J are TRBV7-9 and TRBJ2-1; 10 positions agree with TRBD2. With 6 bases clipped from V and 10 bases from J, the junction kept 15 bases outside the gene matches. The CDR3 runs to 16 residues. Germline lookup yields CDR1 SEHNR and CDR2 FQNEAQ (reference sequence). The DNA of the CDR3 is TGTGCCAGCAGGTTGGCGGGTCTAGCGGGAGTAGAAGAGCAGTTCTTC. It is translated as CASRLAGLAGVEEQFF.

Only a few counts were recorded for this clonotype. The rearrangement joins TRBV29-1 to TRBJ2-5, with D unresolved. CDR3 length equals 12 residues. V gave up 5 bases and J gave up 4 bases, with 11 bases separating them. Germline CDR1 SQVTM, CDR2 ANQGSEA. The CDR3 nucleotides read TGCAGCGTTAGTCCGGGTATAGAGACCCAGTACTTC. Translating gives CSVSPGIETQYF.

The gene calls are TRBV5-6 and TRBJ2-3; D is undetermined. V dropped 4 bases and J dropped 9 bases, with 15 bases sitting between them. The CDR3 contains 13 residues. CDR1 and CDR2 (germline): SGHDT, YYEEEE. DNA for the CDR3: TGTGCCAGCAGCCCCGGCCCCCTCGGCACGCAGTATTTT. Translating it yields CASSPGPLGTQYF.

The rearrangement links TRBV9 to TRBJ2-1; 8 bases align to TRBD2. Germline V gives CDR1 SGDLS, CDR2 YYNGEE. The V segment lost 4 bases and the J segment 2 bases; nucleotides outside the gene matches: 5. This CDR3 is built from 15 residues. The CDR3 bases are TGTGCCAGCAGCACCACTAGCGGACCCTACAATGAGCAGTTCTTC. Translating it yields CASSTTSGPYNEQFF.

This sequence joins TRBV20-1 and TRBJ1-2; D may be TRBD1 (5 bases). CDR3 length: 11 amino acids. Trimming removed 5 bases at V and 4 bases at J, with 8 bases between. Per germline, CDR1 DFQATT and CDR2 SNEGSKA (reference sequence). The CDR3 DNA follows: TGCAGTGCTCGGGGGTTCTATGGCTACACCTTC. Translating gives CSARGFYGYTF.

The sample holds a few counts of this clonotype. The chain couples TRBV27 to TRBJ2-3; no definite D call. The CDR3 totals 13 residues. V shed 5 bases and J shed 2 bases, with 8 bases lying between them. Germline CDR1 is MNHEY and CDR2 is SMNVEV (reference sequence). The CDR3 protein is CASSPIFTDTQYF. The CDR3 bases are TGTGCCAGCAGTCCCATATTCACAGATACGCAGTATTTT.

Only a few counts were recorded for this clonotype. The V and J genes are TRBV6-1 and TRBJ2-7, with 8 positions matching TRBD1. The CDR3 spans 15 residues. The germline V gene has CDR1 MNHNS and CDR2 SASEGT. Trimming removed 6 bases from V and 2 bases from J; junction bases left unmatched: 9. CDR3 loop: CASSLDRAIPYEQYF. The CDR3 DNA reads TGTGCCAGCAGCCTGGACAGGGCGATTCCCTACGAGCAGTACTTC.

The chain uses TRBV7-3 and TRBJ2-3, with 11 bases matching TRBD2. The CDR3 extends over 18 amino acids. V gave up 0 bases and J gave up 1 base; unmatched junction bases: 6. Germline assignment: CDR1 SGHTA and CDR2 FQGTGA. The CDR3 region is CASSLTGATSGGTDTQYF. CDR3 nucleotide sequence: TGTGCCAGCAGCTTAACGGGGGCGACTAGCGGGGGCACAGATACGCAGTATTTT.

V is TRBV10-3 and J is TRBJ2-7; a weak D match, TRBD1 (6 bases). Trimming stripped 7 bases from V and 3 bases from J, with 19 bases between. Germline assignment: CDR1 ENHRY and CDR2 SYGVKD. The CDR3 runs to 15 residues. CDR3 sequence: CAIKTRSGENYEQYF. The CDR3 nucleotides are TGTGCCATCAAAACGAGATCAGGGGAAAACTACGAGCAGTACTTC.

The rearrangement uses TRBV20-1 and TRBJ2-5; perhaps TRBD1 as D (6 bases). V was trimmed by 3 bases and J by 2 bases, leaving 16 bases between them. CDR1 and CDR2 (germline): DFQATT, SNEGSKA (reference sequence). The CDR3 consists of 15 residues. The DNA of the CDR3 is TGCAGTGCTAGTTATACCGGGACACCTCAAGAGACCCAGTACTTC. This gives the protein CSASYTGTPQETQYF.

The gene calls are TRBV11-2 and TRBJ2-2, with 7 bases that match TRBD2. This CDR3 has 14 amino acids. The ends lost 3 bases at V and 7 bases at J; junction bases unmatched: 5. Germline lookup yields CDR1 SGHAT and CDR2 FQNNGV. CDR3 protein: CASSFASGGGELFF. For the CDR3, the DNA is TGTGCCAGCAGCTTTGCTAGCGGTGGCGGGGAGCTGTTTTTT.

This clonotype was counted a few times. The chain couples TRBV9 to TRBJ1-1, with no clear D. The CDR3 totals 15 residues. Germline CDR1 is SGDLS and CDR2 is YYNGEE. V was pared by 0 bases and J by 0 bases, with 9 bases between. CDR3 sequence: CASSVDGRLNTEAFF. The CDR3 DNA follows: TGTGCCAGCAGCGTAGATGGCAGACTGAACACTGAAGCTTTCTTT.

CDR3 sequence reads: CSARVGTGGQETQYF. CDR3 sequence (DNA): TGCAGTGCGCGAGTCGGGACAGGAGGCCAAGAGACCCAGTACTTC. The chain joins TRBV20-1 to TRBJ2-5; 8 bases line up with TRBD1. This CDR3 contains 15 residues. V gave up 6 bases and J gave up 1 base; unmatched junction bases: 10. Germline V CDR1 and CDR2: DFQATT, SNEGSKA (reference sequence).

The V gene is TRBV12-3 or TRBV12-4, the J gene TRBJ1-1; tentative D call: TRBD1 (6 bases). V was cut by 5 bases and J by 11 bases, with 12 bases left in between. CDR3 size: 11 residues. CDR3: CASSKGGYAFF. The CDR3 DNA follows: TGTGCCAGCAGTAAAGGGGGGTACGCTTTCTTT.

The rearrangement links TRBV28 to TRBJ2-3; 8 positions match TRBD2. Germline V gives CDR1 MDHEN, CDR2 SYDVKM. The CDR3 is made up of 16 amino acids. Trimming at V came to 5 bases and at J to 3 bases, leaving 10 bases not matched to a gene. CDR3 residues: CASSSISGTSTDTQYF. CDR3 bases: TGTGCCAGCAGTAGTATTAGCGGGACCTCTACAGATACGCAGTATTTT. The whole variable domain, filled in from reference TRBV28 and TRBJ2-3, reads DVKVTQSSRYLVKRTGEKVFLECVQDMDHENMFWYRQDPGLGLRLIYFSYDVKMKEKGDIPEGYSVSREKKERFSLILESASTNQTSMYLCASSSISGTSTDTQYFGPGTRLTVL.

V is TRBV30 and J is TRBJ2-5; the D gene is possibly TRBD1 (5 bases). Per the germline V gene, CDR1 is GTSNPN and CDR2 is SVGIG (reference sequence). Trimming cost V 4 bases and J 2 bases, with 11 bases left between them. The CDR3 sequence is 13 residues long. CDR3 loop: CAWTRTPQETQYF. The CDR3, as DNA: TGTGCCTGGACTAGGACACCACAAGAGACCCAGTACTTC.